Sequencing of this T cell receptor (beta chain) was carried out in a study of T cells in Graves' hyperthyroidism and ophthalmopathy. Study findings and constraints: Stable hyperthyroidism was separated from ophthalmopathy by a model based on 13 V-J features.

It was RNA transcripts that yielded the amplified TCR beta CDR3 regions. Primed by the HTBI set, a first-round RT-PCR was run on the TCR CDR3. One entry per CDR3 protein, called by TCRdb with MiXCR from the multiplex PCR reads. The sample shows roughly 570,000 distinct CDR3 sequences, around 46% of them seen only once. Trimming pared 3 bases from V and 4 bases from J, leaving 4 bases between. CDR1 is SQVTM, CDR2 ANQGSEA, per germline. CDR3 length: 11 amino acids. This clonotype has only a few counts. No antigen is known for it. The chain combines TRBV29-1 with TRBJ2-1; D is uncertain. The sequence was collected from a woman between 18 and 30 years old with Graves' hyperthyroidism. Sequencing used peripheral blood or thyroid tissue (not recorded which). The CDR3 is CSVDGYNEQFF. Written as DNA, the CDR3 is TGCAGCGTTGACGGATACAATGAGCAGTTCTTC.